Detailed here is one T cell receptor beta chain. Its target is unknown. This record belongs to a study of shared clonotypes between healthy human individuals. Findings and limits, study-wide: Only a few donors were included, so the genetic and exposure-history diversity represented was limited.

The method was immunoSEQ multiplex PCR; TCRdb's version includes in-frame clones alone and lacks a portion of them. The top ten hold roughly 1% of the sample, which has about 2 million clones, just under 95% seen once. CD45RO-negative, CCR7-positively selected cells formed the naive CD8 fraction, excluding terminally differentiated effector memory CD45RA+ cells. This sequence was found in a man between 18 and 35 years old in good health. The sequenced sample consisted of naive CD8+ T cells sorted from blood.

The CDR3 region is CASSSVRDAQETQYF. CDR3 bases: TGTGCCAGCAGTTCTGTCCGGGACGCCCAAGAGACCCAGTACTTC. The rearrangement uses TRBV6-5 and TRBJ2-5; either TRBD1 or TRBD2 may fit D (5 bases each). Germline assignment: CDR1 MNHEY and CDR2 SVGAGI. The CDR3 covers 15 residues. With 4 bases removed from V and 1 base from J, the gap between germline ends came to 13 bases.